The clone carrying this T cell receptor (beta chain) was observed a handful of times. Its target is unknown. Samples were sequenced at Survey level, maximum 500,000 reads. Sequencing used immunoSEQ multiplex PCR; TCRdb keeps in-frame clones, though not all of them. The table has about 15,000 clones, 75% to 90% seen once. These data belong to a study of pediatric ulcerative colitis. Study observations and caveats: Compared with controls, ulcerative colitis showed greater blood-rectum clone sharing. A couple of patients had blood samples with substantially reduced template counts. In rectum, acute severe colitis had expanded clones and less diversity.

The CDR3 is made up of 14 amino acids. Trimming cost V 1 base and J 6 bases; bases outside gene matches: 6. The germline V gene encodes CDR1 SEHNR and CDR2 FQNEAQ (reference sequence). The chain combines TRBV7-9 with TRBJ2-7; 7 bases map to TRBD1. This clonotype originated in a boy between 5 and 17 years old with moderate ulcerative colitis. What was sequenced was blood. CDR3 sequence reads: CASSLGQGGGEQYF. As DNA, the CDR3 is TGTGCCAGCAGCTTAGGACAGGGCGGCGGCGAGCAGTACTTC.